This T cell receptor beta chain was recorded in a study of identical twins. Overall study results and limits: Shared out-of-frame alpha sequences (those common to twins) showed excess low generation probability.

TCRdb independently ran MiXCR on the 5' RACE reads; one entry per CDR3 protein. The sample has about 470,000 distinct CDR3 sequences, roughly 26% seen once. This CDR3 is built from 15 residues. Trimming removed 3 bases from V and 4 bases from J, with 13 bases in between. Germline lookup yields CDR1 SGHTA and CDR2 FQGNSA. This clonotype showed up just a few times. The target antigen is unknown. In addition, the sample was reused for a study of T cells expressing NK-cell markers. That paper states: Only alpha-beta TCR T cells were sorted in several experiments, using an anti-gamma-delta TCR antibody.

The rearrangement uses TRBV7-2 and TRBJ1-5; D unclear. Input material: CD4+ T cells sorted from blood. This TCR derives from a woman younger than 35 in good health. CDR3 region: CASSFGGTLNQPQHF. CDR3 sequence (DNA): TGTGCCAGCAGCTTTGGAGGAACCCTAAATCAGCCCCAGCATTTT. Supplemented by reference TRBV7-2 and TRBJ1-5, the full variable domain reads GAGVSQSPSNKVTEKGKDVELRCDPISGHTALYWYRQSLGQGLEFLIYFQGNSAPDKSGLPSDRFSAERTGGSVSTLTIQRTQQEDSAVYLCASSFGGTLNQPQHFGDGTRLSIL.